A selection of T cell receptor beta chains follows, all from one sample in a study of breast tumors, draining lymph nodes, adjacent tissues. TCRdb reprocessed the multiplex PCR reads via MiXCR and lists one record per CDR3 protein. The sample lists about 230,000 distinct CDR3 sequences; approximately 30% were seen once. Sequences were obtained from axillary lymph node tissue. Receptors originate from a female donor with breast cancer. Some clones in this sample may be carry-over from other donors' samples. Each CDR3 is given with its conserved first and last residue. The D gene is left open where the match is weak. Clone size is shown for a subset of rows, as once, few, many or a class of expanded clone.

V gene: TRBV2
clone size: many
J gene: TRBJ1-1
D gene: TRBD1
CDR3 protein: CATLTGGTEAFF
CDR3 DNA: TGTGCCACCCTAACAGGGGGCACTGAAGCTTTCTTT

V gene: TRBV10-2
clone size: few
J gene: TRBJ1-1
D gene: -
CDR3 protein: CASSDPDRNTEAFF
CDR3 DNA: TGCGCCAGCAGTGACCCAGACAGGAACACTGAAGCTTTCTTT

V gene: TRBV24-1
clone size: -
J gene: TRBJ2-7
D gene: -
CDR3 protein: CATSVVQGSYEQYF
CDR3 DNA: TGTGCCACCAGCGTTGTACAGGGCTCCTACGAGCAGTACTTC

V gene: TRBV9
clone size: few
J gene: TRBJ1-1
D gene: TRBD1
CDR3 protein: CASSPQTGMENTEAFF
CDR3 DNA: TGTGCCAGCAGCCCCCAGACAGGGATGGAGAACACTGAAGCTTTCTTT

V gene: TRBV18
clone size: many
J gene: TRBJ2-1
D gene: -
CDR3 protein: CASSPMVLDEQFF
CDR3 DNA: TGTGCCAGCTCACCGATGGTCCTGGATGAGCAGTTCTTC

V gene: TRBV2
clone size: many
J gene: TRBJ2-2
D gene: -
CDR3 protein: CASPSGLGNTGELFF
CDR3 DNA: TGTGCCAGCCCTTCCGGACTGGGGAACACCGGGGAGCTGTTTTTT

V gene: TRBV9
clone size: many
J gene: TRBJ2-3
D gene: TRBD2
CDR3 protein: CASSAGLAGGPTFDTQYF
CDR3 DNA: TGTGCCAGCAGCGCCGGGCTAGCGGGAGGGCCGACGTTCGATACGCAGTATTTT

V gene: TRBV10-3
clone size: -
J gene: TRBJ2-7
D gene: -
CDR3 protein: CAISELGRSPYEQYF
CDR3 DNA: TGTGCCATCAGTGAACTTGGACGGAGTCCTTACGAGCAGTACTTC

V gene: TRBV19
clone size: -
J gene: TRBJ2-6
D gene: -
CDR3 protein: CASSDQGANVLTF
CDR3 DNA: TGTGCCAGTAGTGATCAGGGGGCCAACGTCCTGACTTTC

V gene: TRBV5-4
clone size: many
J gene: TRBJ2-1
D gene: -
CDR3 protein: CASSQDSYNEQFF
CDR3 DNA: TGTGCCAGCAGCCAGGACAGTTACAATGAGCAGTTCTTC

V gene: TRBV20-1
clone size: many
J gene: TRBJ2-1
D gene: TRBD2
CDR3 protein: CSAQKKSGTYNEQFF
CDR3 DNA: TGCAGTGCTCAGAAAAAGAGCGGGACGTACAATGAGCAGTTCTTC

V gene: TRBV24-1
clone size: many
J gene: TRBJ2-7
D gene: -
CDR3 protein: CATSDSDYEQYF
CDR3 DNA: TGTGCCACCAGTGATTCTGACTACGAGCAGTACTTC

V gene: TRBV5-1
clone size: few
J gene: TRBJ1-1
D gene: -
CDR3 protein: CASSRDGEAFF
CDR3 DNA: TGCGCCAGCAGCCGGGACGGTGAAGCTTTCTTT

V gene: TRBV2
clone size: -
J gene: TRBJ2-3
D gene: -
CDR3 protein: CASNGRITDTQYF
CDR3 DNA: TGTGCCAGCAATGGGAGAATCACAGATACGCAGTATTTT

V gene: TRBV18
clone size: many
J gene: TRBJ1-4
D gene: TRBD1
CDR3 protein: CASSVTGTGDFLFF
CDR3 DNA: TGTGCCAGCTCAGTAACCGGGACAGGGGATTTTCTGTTTTTT

V gene: TRBV20-1
clone size: -
J gene: TRBJ1-4
D gene: -
CDR3 protein: CSARDAQGVAGEKLFF
CDR3 DNA: TGCAGTGCTAGAGATGCACAGGGAGTCGCCGGGGAAAAACTGTTTTTT

V gene: TRBV9
clone size: many
J gene: TRBJ2-2
D gene: TRBD2
CDR3 protein: CASSPRTSGGELFF
CDR3 DNA: TGTGCCAGCAGCCCACGGACTAGCGGCGGGGAGCTGTTTTTT

V gene: TRBV7-2
clone size: many
J gene: TRBJ2-3
D gene: TRBD2
CDR3 protein: CASSWGLTSTDTQYF
CDR3 DNA: TGTGCCAGCAGCTGGGGACTAACGAGCACAGATACGCAGTATTTT

V gene: TRBV25-1
clone size: many
J gene: TRBJ2-7
D gene: -
CDR3 protein: CASKEAGSRYEQYF
CDR3 DNA: TGTGCCAGCAAAGAGGCCGGGAGTCGCTACGAGCAGTACTTC

V gene: TRBV10-3
clone size: many
J gene: TRBJ2-1
D gene: -
CDR3 protein: CAISQIDNEQFF
CDR3 DNA: TGTGCCATCAGCCAGATTGACAATGAGCAGTTCTTC

V gene: TRBV15
clone size: many
J gene: TRBJ2-5
D gene: -
CDR3 protein: CATSRADGRETQYF
CDR3 DNA: TGTGCCACCAGCAGAGCGGACGGGAGAGAGACCCAGTACTTC

V gene: TRBV6-2/TRBV6-3
clone size: -
J gene: TRBJ2-5
D gene: TRBD1
CDR3 protein: CASRGQGISWETQYF
CDR3 DNA: TGTGCCAGCAGGGGACAGGGTATATCGTGGGAGACCCAGTACTTC

V gene: TRBV2
clone size: -
J gene: TRBJ1-2
D gene: TRBD1
CDR3 protein: CASSAGQANYGYTF
CDR3 DNA: TGTGCCAGCAGTGCTGGACAGGCAAACTATGGCTACACCTTC

V gene: TRBV2
clone size: many
J gene: TRBJ2-1
D gene: TRBD2
CDR3 protein: CASGVGGPGEQFF
CDR3 DNA: TGTGCCAGCGGAGTGGGAGGGCCGGGTGAGCAGTTCTTC

V gene: TRBV4-1
clone size: many
J gene: TRBJ2-3
D gene: TRBD2
CDR3 protein: CASSRTSGESDTQYF
CDR3 DNA: TGCGCCAGCAGCCGGACTAGCGGGGAATCAGATACGCAGTATTTT

V gene: TRBV6-6
clone size: many
J gene: TRBJ1-2
D gene: -
CDR3 protein: CASRETGLYGYTF
CDR3 DNA: TGTGCCAGCAGGGAGACGGGACTTTATGGCTACACCTTC

V gene: TRBV7-9
clone size: few
J gene: TRBJ1-1
D gene: -
CDR3 protein: CASSGQADTEAFF
CDR3 DNA: TGTGCCAGCAGCGGGCAGGCGGACACTGAAGCTTTCTTT

V gene: TRBV7-9
clone size: many
J gene: TRBJ2-1
D gene: -
CDR3 protein: CASTRTDRTRGRNEQFF
CDR3 DNA: TGTGCCAGCACCAGGACAGATCGGACTAGGGGTAGGAATGAGCAGTTCTTC

V gene: TRBV10-3
clone size: many
J gene: TRBJ2-1
D gene: TRBD2
CDR3 protein: CAISGGGLYNEQFF
CDR3 DNA: TGTGCCATCAGTGGGGGGGGACTCTACAATGAGCAGTTCTTC

V gene: TRBV6-4
clone size: -
J gene: TRBJ2-4
D gene: -
CDR3 protein: CASSRSEHSGRRDIQYF
CDR3 DNA: TGTGCCAGCAGTCGAAGTGAACATTCCGGTCGGAGGGACATTCAGTACTTC

V gene: TRBV20-1
clone size: many
J gene: TRBJ2-3
D gene: TRBD1
CDR3 protein: CSATQGAADTQYF
CDR3 DNA: TGCAGTGCTACACAGGGGGCTGCAGATACGCAGTATTTT

V gene: TRBV2
clone size: many
J gene: TRBJ1-5
D gene: -
CDR3 protein: CASKSDWGQPQHF
CDR3 DNA: TGTGCCAGCAAAAGTGATTGGGGACAGCCCCAGCATTTT

V gene: TRBV9
clone size: many
J gene: TRBJ2-2
D gene: TRBD2
CDR3 protein: CASSVEGSGRTGELFF
CDR3 DNA: TGTGCCAGCAGCGTAGAGGGTAGCGGGAGAACCGGGGAGCTGTTTTTT

V gene: TRBV5-5
clone size: -
J gene: TRBJ1-1
D gene: -
CDR3 protein: CASSFEFPGRGSEAFF
CDR3 DNA: TGTGCCAGCAGCTTCGAATTCCCAGGCCGGGGGTCTGAAGCTTTCTTT

V gene: TRBV7-8
clone size: many
J gene: TRBJ1-3
D gene: TRBD1
CDR3 protein: CASSLTGISGNTIYF
CDR3 DNA: TGTGCCAGCAGCTTGACAGGGATCTCTGGAAACACCATATATTTT

V gene: TRBV7-9
clone size: many
J gene: TRBJ1-6
D gene: -
CDR3 protein: CAVQRTRNSPLHF
CDR3 DNA: TGTGCCGTCCAGCGGACACGGAATTCACCCCTCCACTTT

V gene: TRBV20-1
clone size: -
J gene: TRBJ2-3
D gene: TRBD2
CDR3 protein: CSARVLAGTDTQYF
CDR3 DNA: TGCAGTGCTAGAGTACTAGCGGGAACAGATACGCAGTATTTT

V gene: TRBV19
clone size: many
J gene: TRBJ2-3
D gene: TRBD2
CDR3 protein: CAVRTSGKGGTDTQYF
CDR3 DNA: TGTGCCGTGAGGACTAGCGGGAAGGGGGGCACAGATACGCAGTATTTT

V gene: TRBV6-1
clone size: many
J gene: TRBJ1-2
D gene: TRBD1
CDR3 protein: CASSPRPTGKEGYTF
CDR3 DNA: TGTGCCAGCAGTCCCCGCCCGACAGGGAAGGAAGGCTACACCTTC

V gene: TRBV24-1
clone size: many
J gene: TRBJ2-3
D gene: TRBD2
CDR3 protein: CATGGAGGVAQYF
CDR3 DNA: TGTGCCACCGGGGGAGCGGGAGGGGTCGCGCAGTATTTT

V gene: TRBV11-3
clone size: many
J gene: TRBJ1-2
D gene: TRBD1
CDR3 protein: CASSQTPGQRNGYTF
CDR3 DNA: TGTGCCAGCAGCCAAACCCCGGGACAGCGGAATGGCTACACCTTC

V gene: TRBV12-3/TRBV12-4
clone size: many
J gene: TRBJ2-7
D gene: -
CDR3 protein: CASSPKSPGVEQYF
CDR3 DNA: TGTGCCAGCAGTCCAAAATCCCCCGGAGTCGAGCAGTACTTC

V gene: TRBV6-5
clone size: -
J gene: TRBJ2-6
D gene: -
CDR3 protein: CASSYSPGFASSGANVLTF
CDR3 DNA: TGTGCCAGCAGTTACTCGCCTGGGTTTGCATCCTCTGGGGCCAACGTCCTGACTTTC

V gene: TRBV12-3/TRBV12-4
clone size: many
J gene: TRBJ2-7
D gene: TRBD2
CDR3 protein: CASSPRTSGDSYEQYF
CDR3 DNA: TGTGCCAGCAGTCCCAGGACTAGCGGGGACTCCTACGAGCAGTACTTC

V gene: TRBV12-3/TRBV12-4
clone size: -
J gene: TRBJ2-5
D gene: -
CDR3 protein: CASSPAAGDQETQYF
CDR3 DNA: TGTGCCAGCAGCCCCGCGGCAGGCGACCAAGAGACCCAGTACTTC